The 32 T cell receptor beta chains presented below share a single source sample, sequenced in a study of beta chain features in type 1 diabetes. What was sequenced were expressed TCRB transcripts, since all of the isolated RNA had been reverse transcribed. Measured with immunoSEQ multiplex PCR; TCRdb has only the in-frame clones, and not every one. Of 250,000 to 350,000 clones in the sample, around 13% are singletons; the top ten hold 6.7%. Sequencing input: central memory CD4+ T cells from blood. These receptors were taken from a man aged 25 to 45 in good health.

This clone was detected a few times. The chain recombines TRBV10-3 with TRBJ2-7; 9 bases map to TRBD2. With V trimmed by 4 bases and J by 5 bases, 0 bases remained unmatched. CDR1 is ENHRY, CDR2 SYGVKD, per germline. This CDR3 is built from 12 residues. CDR3: CAISGTSDEQYF. CDR3 in DNA: TGTGCCATCAGTGGGACTAGCGACGAGCAGTACTTC.

The chain is built from TRBV9 and TRBJ2-1; D is unresolved. Germline V gene sequence: CDR1 SGDLS, CDR2 YYNGEE. V was shortened by 0 bases and J by 4 bases, with 8 bases between the two germline ends. The CDR3 covers 14 residues. The CDR3 spells CASSVASRYNEQFF. The CDR3 coding sequence is TGTGCCAGCAGCGTAGCTTCTCGATACAATGAGCAGTTCTTC.

This sequence joins TRBV5-1 and TRBJ2-1; D is possibly TRBD2 (6 bases). Trimming removed 0 bases at V and 6 bases at J, with 19 bases between. CDR3 size: 17 residues. Germline assignment: CDR1 SGHRS and CDR2 YFSETQ. The CDR3 DNA follows: TGCGCCAGCAGCTTGGGGGGACTCTCTATCTCCATCAATGAGCAGTTCTTC. Its translation: CASSLGGLSISINEQFF.

The genes are TRBV4-3 and TRBJ2-3; TRBD2 aligns across 12 bases. The V segment lost 6 bases and the J segment 0 bases; nucleotides outside the gene matches: 4. Germline assignment: CDR1 LGHNA and CDR2 YSLEER. CDR3 length: 16 amino acids. The CDR3 loop is CASRTSGGLSTDTQYF. In nucleotides, the CDR3 is TGCGCCAGCAGGACTAGCGGGGGCCTAAGCACAGATACGCAGTATTTT.

This clone has only a few counts. The gene calls are TRBV11-2 and TRBJ2-1; no reliable D call. From germline, CDR1 is SGHAT and CDR2 FQNNGV. This CDR3 spans 13 amino acids. V was pared by 1 base and J by 6 bases, with 7 bases between. The CDR3 sequence: CASSLGTGNEQFF. The CDR3 DNA is TGTGCCAGCAGCTTAGGGACGGGCAATGAGCAGTTCTTC.

This clone was picked up a small number of times. This chain connects TRBV7-2 to TRBJ1-2, with D tentatively TRBD1 (6 bases). CDR1 and CDR2 from the germline V gene are SGHTA and FQGNSA. CDR3 length: 17 amino acids. Trimming removed 5 bases at V and 2 bases at J, with 21 bases between. The CDR3 spells CASSLRSPKQGNYGYTF. The CDR3 bases are TGTGCCAGCAGCCTACGAAGCCCTAAACAGGGAAACTATGGCTACACCTTC.

This clone has more than one count but fewer than ten. This chain connects TRBV27 to TRBJ2-1, with 11 bases aligning to TRBD2. Trimming at V came to 5 bases and at J to 9 bases, leaving 6 bases not matched to a gene. The CDR3 sequence is 14 residues long. CDR1 is MNHEY, CDR2 SMNVEV, per germline (reference sequence). DNA for the CDR3: TGTGCCAGCAGTCCCCTAGCGGGGGGTAGTGAGCAGTTCTTC. Translating gives CASSPLAGGSEQFF.

This sequence joins TRBV11-2 and TRBJ2-7; D is unclear. Germline CDR1 SGHAT, CDR2 FQNNGV. This CDR3 comprises 14 residues. Trimming removed 1 base at V and 6 bases at J, with 13 bases between. The CDR3 DNA sequence: TGTGCCAGCAGCTTAGGGCCCCCTACGAGCGAGCAGTACTTC. It translates to CASSLGPPTSEQYF.

V is TRBV7-8 and J is TRBJ1-2; D not certain. V was clipped by 1 base and J by 2 bases, with 14 bases between them. Germline CDR1 reads SGHVS; CDR2 reads FQNEAQ. The CDR3 is 16 amino acids. As DNA, the CDR3 is TGTGCCAGCAGCTTAGGAGTAGAGGCACCAAACTATGGCTACACCTTC. Its protein product is CASSLGVEAPNYGYTF.

The J gene is TRBJ2-7, the V gene TRBV7-2; TRBD1 is a possible D gene (6 bases). Germline CDR1 reads SGHTA; CDR2 reads FQGNSA. The CDR3 runs 12 residues. Trimming took off 3 bases at V and 3 bases at J, with 6 bases between the two ends. The CDR3 DNA is TGTGCCAGCAGCTTGACAGGCTACGAGCAGTACTTC. Its translation: CASSLTGYEQYF.

V is TRBV4-3 and J is TRBJ1-5, with D hard to call. The length of the CDR3 is 14 residues. In germline, CDR1 is LGHNA, CDR2 YSLEER. Trimming cost V 4 bases and J 4 bases, with 11 bases left between them. The CDR3 region is CASSLSPMNQPQHF. The CDR3 DNA sequence: TGCGCCAGCAGCCTCTCCCCCATGAATCAGCCCCAGCATTTT.

In this sample, this clone turned up many times. This sequence joins TRBV7-9 and TRBJ1-5; no clear D. The CDR3 contains 11 residues. Looked up from germline, CDR1 is SEHNR and CDR2 is FQNEAQ (reference sequence). The germline V and J ends were trimmed by 6 bases and 9 bases, with 9 bases remaining between them. This CDR3 reads CASSGEGPQHF. The DNA of the CDR3 is TGTGCCAGCAGTGGGGAGGGGCCCCAGCATTTT.

Ten or more counts support this clone. The chain has TRBV21-1 and TRBJ1-2. TRBV21-1 is a known pseudogene. The CDR3 runs to 14 residues. CDR3 nucleotides: TGTGCCAGCAGCAAATTAAGCTCTGGGGGGCGAGGGCTCTTC. Translated: CASSKLSSGGRGLF.

The chain is built from TRBV28 and TRBJ1-1; D ambiguous. Trimming left V 5 bases short and J 0 bases short, with 22 bases between. This CDR3 contains 18 residues. Germline CDR1 MDHEN, CDR2 SYDVKM. Here the CDR3 reads CASSLPSGRRLLNTEAFF. In DNA, the CDR3 is TGTGCCAGCAGTCTTCCTAGTGGGCGGAGACTCCTGAACACTGAAGCTTTCTTT.

This clone was observed at least ten times. The chain links TRBV29-1 to TRBJ2-1, with D perhaps TRBD1 or TRBD2 (5 bases each). Trimming took off 8 bases at V and 6 bases at J, with 20 bases between the two ends. The CDR3 sequence is 14 residues long. In germline, CDR1 is SQVTM, CDR2 ANQGSEA. The chain's CDR3 is CSPGRAMICNEQFF. The DNA of the CDR3 is TGCAGCCCGGGGCGGGCGATGATTTGCAATGAGCAGTTCTTC.

This clone appeared a few times. The chain recombines TRBV7-3 with TRBJ2-1, with a possible D match to TRBD1 (6 bases). The V end was cut by 2 bases, the J end by 4 bases, with 12 bases between. The CDR3 loop spans 15 amino acids. Germline-derived CDR1 and CDR2 are SGHTA and FQGTGA. CDR3 nucleotides: TGTGCCAGCAGCTTATCCGGGACATCTTACAATGAGCAGTTCTTC. It encodes CASSLSGTSYNEQFF.

The chain combines TRBV4-1 with TRBJ1-1; 7 nucleotides line up with TRBD1. J lost 7 bases, V lost 0 bases, and 5 bases had no gene match. The CDR3 has 14 amino acids. Germline CDR1 is MGHRA and CDR2 is YSYEKL. CDR3 sequence (DNA): TGCGCCAGCAGCCAAGATAAAGACAGGGTTGAAGCTTTCTTT. Translated: CASSQDKDRVEAFF.

In this sample, this clone turned up a few times. The V call is TRBV30, the J call TRBJ2-3; TRBD2 might be the D (6 bases). CDR3 length equals 16 residues. Germline CDR1 is GTSNPN and CDR2 is SVGIG (reference sequence). The germline V and J ends were trimmed by 5 bases and 10 bases, with 28 bases remaining between them. The CDR3 loop reads CAWGHDRVKEGRPQYF. The CDR3 nucleotides read TGTGCCTGGGGACATGACAGAGTTAAGGAGGGCCGGCCGCAGTATTTT.

The J gene is TRBJ2-1, the V gene TRBV4-1; 13 nucleotides agree with TRBD2. Unmatched junction bases numbered 4, after V lost 4 bases and J lost 4 bases. The CDR3 sequence is 16 residues long. CDR1 is MGHRA, CDR2 YSYEKL, per germline. The CDR3 spells CASSRELAGGYNEQFF. The CDR3 coding sequence is TGCGCCAGCAGCCGGGAACTAGCGGGGGGGTACAATGAGCAGTTCTTC.

This clone was seen ten or more times. This chain links TRBV19 with TRBJ2-2; no clear D gene. The germline gives CDR1 LNHDA, CDR2 SQIVND (reference sequence). Trimming took 6 bases from V and 1 from J, leaving 9 bases between them. This CDR3 is 14 amino acids long. CDR3 in DNA: TGTGCCAGTAGGTTGTCCCTGAACACCGGGGAGCTGTTTTTT. It specifies CASRLSLNTGELFF.

This clone was counted many times. This rearrangement joins TRBV9 to TRBJ1-6, with D perhaps TRBD1 (6 bases). This CDR3 spans 12 amino acids. Germline CDR1 and CDR2: SGDLS and YYNGEE. V gave up 3 bases and J gave up 11 bases, with 9 bases separating them. The CDR3 sequence: CASSAQGTPLHF. The CDR3 bases are TGTGCCAGCAGCGCGCAGGGGACACCCCTCCACTTT.

This chain connects TRBV7-2 to TRBJ1-2, with D unclear. CDR1 and CDR2 (germline): SGHTA, FQGNSA. With 5 bases removed from V and 4 bases from J, the gap between germline ends came to 11 bases. CDR3 length: 13 residues. The CDR3 region has the DNA TGTGCCAGCAGCGAAGCGGCGATCTATGGCTACACCTTC. Translation gives CASSEAAIYGYTF. The whole variable domain, filled in from reference TRBV7-2 and TRBJ1-2, reads GAGVSQSPSNKVTEKGKDVELRCDPISGHTALYWYRQSLGQGLEFLIYFQGNSAPDKSGLPSDRFSAERTGGSVSTLTIQRTQQEDSAVYLCASSEAAIYGYTFGSGTRLTVV.

This clone was observed many times. The chain combines TRBV28 with TRBJ2-2; weak D call: TRBD2 (5 bases). The CDR3 contains 15 residues. Germline V gene sequence: CDR1 MDHEN, CDR2 SYDVKM. V gave up 9 bases and J gave up 3 bases, with 17 bases separating them. CDR3 in amino acids: CASHVGRGYTGELFF. Written as DNA, the CDR3 is TGTGCCAGTCATGTAGGGAGAGGGTACACCGGGGAGCTGTTTTTT. The complete variable domain, with remaining parts taken from reference TRBV28 and TRBJ2-2, reads DVKVTQSSRYLVKRTGEKVFLECVQDMDHENMFWYRQDPGLGLRLIYFSYDVKMKEKGDIPEGYSVSREKKERFSLILESASTNQTSMYLCASHVGRGYTGELFFGEGSRLTVL.

This sequence joins TRBV6-1 and TRBJ1-2; D is uncertain. The germline V and J ends were trimmed by 1 base and 5 bases, with 11 bases remaining between them. CDR1 is MNHNS and CDR2 is SASEGT in the germline V gene. The CDR3 is 14 residues long. The chain's CDR3 is CASSEDPAHYGYTF. For the CDR3, the DNA is TGTGCCAGCAGTGAAGACCCAGCCCATTATGGCTACACCTTC.

This clone was found many times. This chain links TRBV5-4 with TRBJ1-1; D call uncertain. The CDR3 consists of 14 residues. Trimming took 0 bases from V and 7 from J, leaving 13 bases between them. Germline loops: CDR1 SGHNT, CDR2 YYREEE (reference sequence). CDR3 sequence: CASSLERRVDEAFF. CDR3 DNA sequence: TGTGCCAGCAGCTTGGAGCGCCGGGTTGATGAAGCTTTCTTT.

The genes are TRBV11-2 and TRBJ2-3; TRBD2 might be the D (5 bases). V shed 3 bases and J shed 4 bases, with 17 bases lying between them. This CDR3 comprises 16 residues. Germline V gene data show CDR1 as SGHAT and CDR2 as FQNNGV. DNA for the CDR3: TGTGCCAGCAGCTTGGGTCGTGTGGAGGTTGCAGATACGCAGTATTTT. This codes for CASSLGRVEVADTQYF.

V usage is TRBV6-1 and J usage is TRBJ2-7, with 9 positions matching TRBD1. The germline gives CDR1 MNHNS, CDR2 SASEGT. The CDR3 is made up of 11 amino acids. Unmatched junction bases numbered 2, after V lost 7 bases and J lost 7 bases. CDR3 in DNA: TGTGCCAGCAACAGGGGGCAGGAGCAGTACGTC. Its protein is CASNRGQEQYV.

This clone was recorded many times. V is TRBV5-1 and J is TRBJ2-3; TRBD2 matches 8 bases. The CDR3 has 17 amino acids. V trimming: 4 bases; J trimming: 1 base; junction bases outside the gene matches: 11. Looked up from germline, CDR1 is SGHRS and CDR2 is YFSETQ. CDR3 DNA sequence: TGCGCCAGCAGCCCTCCGCCTAGCGGGCAAGGCACAGATACGCAGTATTTT. Protein: CASSPPPSGQGTDTQYF.

The chain links TRBV6-1 to TRBJ2-4, with no clear D. In germline, CDR1 is MNHNS, CDR2 SASEGT. With 7 bases removed from V and 6 bases from J, the gap between germline ends came to 19 bases. This CDR3 contains 15 residues. The chain's CDR3 is CASIQNQVVGNIQYF. As DNA, the CDR3 is TGTGCCAGCATCCAGAACCAGGTTGTGGGAAACATTCAGTACTTC.

This clone was seen a few times. The V gene is TRBV5-4, the J gene TRBJ2-5; 8 bases are a match to TRBD2. The junction had 7 bases not matched to a gene; V was cut back by 4 bases and J by 5 bases. The CDR3 sequence is 14 residues long. CDR1 is SGHNT and CDR2 is YYREEE in the germline V gene (reference sequence). CDR3 amino acids: CASSKGTSRETQYF. As DNA, the CDR3 is TGTGCCAGCAGCAAGGGGACTAGTCGGGAGACCCAGTACTTC.

Only a few counts were recorded for this clone. Other DNA sequences in the same sample also yield this CDR3. The chain has TRBV5-1 and TRBJ2-5; unclear D gene. Germline values: CDR1 SGHRS, CDR2 YFSETQ. Trimming shortened V by 0 bases and J by 4 bases, and 10 bases separated the two germline ends. The CDR3 is 14 amino acids. CDR3 in DNA: TGCGCCAGCAGCTTGGAAGGGCAGAGAGAGACCCAGTACTTC. This translates into CASSLEGQRETQYF. Together with reference TRBV5-1 and TRBJ2-5, the CDR3 gives the full variable domain: KAGVTQTPRYLIKTRGQQVTLSCSPISGHRSVSWYQQTPGQGLQFLFEYFSETQRNKGNFPGRFSGRQFSNSRSEMNVSTLELGDSALYLCASSLEGQRETQYFGPGTRLLVL.

The chain employs TRBV9 and TRBJ1-1; D is uncertain. V lost 0 bases and J 5 bases, leaving 11 bases between the germline ends. Germline CDR1 is SGDLS and CDR2 is YYNGEE. This CDR3 comprises 14 residues. The CDR3 protein is CASSVAPFSTEAFF. In DNA form, the CDR3 reads TGTGCCAGCAGCGTAGCCCCATTCTCAACTGAAGCTTTCTTT.